This is a list of T cell receptor beta chains from one sample in a study of metastatic and nonmetastatic thyroid tumors. TCRdb reanalyzed the PCR reads with MiXCR. Here the sample spans approximately 38,000 clones, around 17% being singletons. Sequenced sample: tumor tissue. The origin of the receptors is a female donor with papillary thyroid cancer or a benign thyroid nodule (not recorded which). Some clones in this sample may be carry-over from other donors' samples. CDR3s include the opening cysteine and the closing phenylalanine or tryptophan. D genes are given only for firm matches. Size is stated for part of the rows, as once, few or many counts, or as a class when the clone is expanded.

>.|TRBJ2-2|.|TRBV19
TGTGCCAGTCAAACCTCACTAGAAGCGAACACCGGGGAGCTGTTTTTT
CASQTSLEANTGELFF
>many|TRBJ1-1|.|TRBV6-1
TGTGCCAGCAGGCCCTTAAGTCGGACTGAAGCTTTCTTT
CASRPLSRTEAFF
>few|TRBJ1-5|.|TRBV6-1
TGTACCAGCAGTGAACGATGGGCCTATCAGCCCCAGCATTTT
CTSSERWAYQPQHF
>many|TRBJ1-2|.|TRBV20-1
TGCAGTGCTAGCAGGGACTATGGCTACACCTTC
CSASRDYGYTF
>many|TRBJ2-2|.|TRBV6-2/TRBV6-3
TGTGCCAGCAGCCACAGGGAGACAGGGGAGCTGTTTTTT
CASSHRETGELFF
>many|TRBJ1-2|.|TRBV2
TGTGCCAGCAGGGAGGACAGCCTCTATGGCTACACCTTC
CASREDSLYGYTF
>many|TRBJ1-1|.|TRBV29-1
TGCAGCGTTGAGCGGGGGGCTGGCACTGAAGCTTTCTTT
CSVERGAGTEAFF
>many|TRBJ2-1|.|TRBV7-7
TGTGCTAGCAGCTTAGCGTGGGGCAATGAGCAGTTCTTC
CASSLAWGNEQFF
>.|TRBJ1-1|.|TRBV27
TGTGCCAGCAGTTTCTCCGGGGGGAGGTTAAGGAATGTAGGGGACACTGAAGCTTTCTTT
CASSFSGGRLRNVGDTEAFF
>many|TRBJ1-2|TRBD1|TRBV2
TGTGCCAGCCGTGAACGGACAGGGTGGATCTATGGCTACACCTTC
CASRERTGWIYGYTF
>many|TRBJ1-1|TRBD1|TRBV11-3
TGTGCCAGCAGCGTGGGACAGAGGAACACTGAAGCTTTCTTT
CASSVGQRNTEAFF
>many|TRBJ2-2|TRBD2|TRBV28
TGTGCCAGCAGTTTAACCGCTAGGACTAGGAGGACCGGGGAGCTGTTTTTT
CASSLTARTRRTGELFF
>many|TRBJ2-7|.|TRBV10-3
TGTGCCATCAGTGACCCCACATACGCCAGGGGTTATTTCTCCTACGAGCAGTACTTC
CAISDPTYARGYFSYEQYF
>many|TRBJ2-1|.|TRBV19
TGTGCCAGTAGCGGCTCTTCAGGGGTGAATGAGCAGTTCTTC
CASSGSSGVNEQFF
>many|TRBJ1-5|.|TRBV12-3/TRBV12-4
TGTGCCAGCAGTTTTCGGGGTCCGAGGCCCCAGCATTTT
CASSFRGPRPQHF
>many|TRBJ1-1|.|TRBV13
TGTGCCAGCAGCTTAGGGGCGGGTGGGAACACTGAAGCTTTCTTT
CASSLGAGGNTEAFF
>many|TRBJ1-6|.|TRBV7-2
TGTGCCAGCAGCTTAGTACAGGGTAATTCACCCCTCCACTTT
CASSLVQGNSPLHF
>few|TRBJ2-2|.|TRBV7-2
TGTGCCAGCAGCCAGATGACAGCCGGGGAGCCGTTTTTT
CASSQMTAGEPFF
>.|TRBJ2-1|TRBD1|TRBV5-1
TGCGCCAGCAGCGCCGGGACAGCCTACAATGAGCAGTTCTTC
CASSAGTAYNEQFF
>few|TRBJ1-5|.|TRBV6-1
TGTGCCAGCAGGGAGACAGTGGACTATAGCAATCAGCCCCAGCATTTT
CASRETVDYSNQPQHF
>.|TRBJ2-7|.|TRBV19
TGTGCCAGCCGAGGGACCTACTCCTACGAGCAGTACTTC
CASRGTYSYEQYF
>many|TRBJ1-3|.|TRBV6-1
TGTGCCAGCAGCCCCCCGCCGGGAAACACCATATATTTT
CASSPPPGNTIYF
>once|TRBJ2-2|TRBD2|TRBV7-8
TGTGCCAGCAGCCTAGACGTACTAGCGGGAGCCACCGGGGAGCTGTTTTTT
CASSLDVLAGATGELFF
>.|TRBJ2-5|.|TRBV6-2/TRBV6-3
TGTGCCAGCAGTTTCGCAGCGGGACAAGAGACACAGTACTTC
CASSFAAGQETQYF
>many|TRBJ1-1|TRBD1|TRBV20-1
TGCAGTGCTAGAGATAGGGGGACAGGGTACATGAACACTGAAGCTTTCTTT
CSARDRGTGYMNTEAFF
>.|TRBJ2-1|TRBD2|TRBV11-2
TGTGCCAGCTCTACAGTCGGGACTAGCCCATTCTTC
CASSTVGTSPFF
>many|TRBJ2-1|TRBD1|TRBV11-2
TGTGCCAGCAGCTTAATCCGGGACAGGGTGTTCAATGAGCAGTTCTTC
CASSLIRDRVFNEQFF
>many|TRBJ2-7|.|TRBV7-8
TGTGCCAGCAGCTTAGTGGTCAGGGCAGGAGAGCAGTACTTC
CASSLVVRAGEQYF
>.|TRBJ2-5|.|TRBV5-1
TGCGCCAGCAGCTTGGGGAAAGGGATTGAGACCAAGTACTTC
CASSLGKGIETKYF
>many|TRBJ2-1|TRBD2|TRBV7-3
TGTGCCAGCAGCTTAAGGTCGGGCGGGAGAACCGGTGGTAATGAGCAGTTCTTC
CASSLRSGGRTGGNEQFF
>many|TRBJ2-3|.|TRBV6-2/TRBV6-3
TGTGCCAGCAGTTACCCCTCCAAAGGTGGGAGCGGCACAGATACGCAGTATTTT
CASSYPSKGGSGTDTQYF
>many|TRBJ1-6|TRBD1|TRBV5-1
TGCGCCAGCAGCGGGGACAGGGGCCGAAATTCACCCCTCCACTTT
CASSGDRGRNSPLHF
>medium-sized|TRBJ2-7|.|TRBV20-1
TGCAGTGCTTTTCCGCCTCTCTCTCAGGGCGACGAGCAGTACTTC
CSAFPPLSQGDEQYF
>.|TRBJ2-1|TRBD2|TRBV7-6
TGTGCCAGCAGCTTATCCTCCCTCGGACTAGGCGGTGAGCAGTTCTTC
CASSLSSLGLGGEQFF
>few|TRBJ2-5|TRBD2|TRBV29-1
TGCAGCGTTGGTGATAGCGGGGAGACCCAGTACTTC
CSVGDSGETQYF
>many|TRBJ2-7|.|TRBV27
TGTGCCAGCAGTTTATTTTCAGGGGCCTACGAGCAGTACTTC
CASSLFSGAYEQYF
>many|TRBJ1-3|.|TRBV19
TGTGCCAGTAGCCCCCGGCGCTCTGGAAACACCATATATTTT
CASSPRRSGNTIYF
>many|TRBJ2-1|.|TRBV11-1
TGTGCCAGCAGCCAATACACAGGGATGTCCTACAATGAGCAGTTCTTC
CASSQYTGMSYNEQFF
>.|TRBJ2-7|TRBD1|TRBV20-1
TGCAGTGCTGACGGGACAGGGGCCTACGAGCAGTACTTC
CSADGTGAYEQYF
>many|TRBJ1-4|.|TRBV19
TGTGCCAGTAGTATAGGCCAGGCTCTGGGGGAAAAACTGTTTTTT
CASSIGQALGEKLFF
>.|TRBJ1-2|TRBD1|TRBV6-1
TGTGCCAGCAGACGACAGGGCCCTGTTGGCTACACCTTC
CASRRQGPVGYTF
>many|TRBJ1-3|.|TRBV20-1
TGCAGTGCTCTGAGCTCTGGAAACACCATATATTTT
CSALSSGNTIYF
>many|TRBJ1-4|TRBD1|TRBV27
TGTGCCAGCAGTCCTATGACAGGGGACTTCTTCAAAACTAATGAAAAACTGTTTTTT
CASSPMTGDFFKTNEKLFF
>many|TRBJ2-3|TRBD2|TRBV4-3
TGCGCCAGCAGCCAAAAAGGACTAGCGGGAGGACACCATTTGATAGATACGCAGTATTTT
CASSQKGLAGGHHLIDTQYF
>medium-sized|TRBJ2-7|TRBD1|TRBV15
TGTGCCACCAGCGGGGACAGGGGCACAAGCTCCTACGAGCAGTACTTC
CATSGDRGTSSYEQYF
>many|TRBJ1-2|.|TRBV7-9
TGTGCCAGCAGGGGGGGGATCGGACAGTTCTATGGCTACACCTTC
CASRGGIGQFYGYTF
>.|TRBJ2-3|TRBD1|TRBV5-6
TGTGCCAGCAGCAGAAACAGGGGGGCGAATACGCAGTATTTT
CASSRNRGANTQYF
>few|TRBJ1-5|.|TRBV27
TGCGCCAGCAGTTTTTCGGACATGGGGAATCAGCCCCAGCATTTT
CASSFSDMGNQPQHF
>many|TRBJ2-1|TRBD2|TRBV11-1
TGTGCCAGCAGCTTAACAAGCGGGAGGGGTGCGGAGCAGTTCTTC
CASSLTSGRGAEQFF
>many|TRBJ2-1|TRBD1|TRBV4-3
TGCGCCAGCAGCCAAGACGGGACAGGATGGGGCAATGAGCAGTTCTTC
CASSQDGTGWGNEQFF